This T cell receptor beta chain was captured in a study of cytomegalovirus exposure and HLA in healthy donors. Study-wide background: The early release's HLA-typed donors yielded about 85 million unique TCRs.

Healthy donors of bone marrow made up the group. Study conclusions and caveats: A later analysis revealed that TCR association rates differed between HLA loci, peaking at DRB1 and bottoming out at HLA-C.

V dropped 5 bases and J dropped 0; count of bases not matched to a gene: 3. This CDR3 is 15 amino acids long. Germline assignment: CDR1 MDHEN and CDR2 SYDVKM. This clone is a singleton in its sample. Its antigen is not known. Vbeta (60) and Jbeta (13) primers were used in the PCR. Assay: immunoSEQ multiplex PCR; the TCRdb copy retains only in-frame clones and omits some. Among about 130,000 clones, about 74% were seen once, and the ten largest hold 5.5% to 8%. The receptor's source is a male donor in good health and CMV-seronegative. The chain recombines TRBV28 with TRBJ1-1; TRBD1 agrees at 10 bases. The sample taken for sequencing was PBMCs. The CDR3 reads CASSLGTGVNTEAFF. Here the CDR3 DNA reads TGTGCCAGCAGTCTTGGGACAGGGGTGAACACTGAAGCTTTCTTT. Full variable domain (outside the CDR3, taken from reference TRBV28 and TRBJ1-1): DVKVTQSSRYLVKRTGEKVFLECVQDMDHENMFWYRQDPGLGLRLIYFSYDVKMKEKGDIPEGYSVSREKKERFSLILESASTNQTSMYLCASSLGTGVNTEAFFGQGTRLTVV.